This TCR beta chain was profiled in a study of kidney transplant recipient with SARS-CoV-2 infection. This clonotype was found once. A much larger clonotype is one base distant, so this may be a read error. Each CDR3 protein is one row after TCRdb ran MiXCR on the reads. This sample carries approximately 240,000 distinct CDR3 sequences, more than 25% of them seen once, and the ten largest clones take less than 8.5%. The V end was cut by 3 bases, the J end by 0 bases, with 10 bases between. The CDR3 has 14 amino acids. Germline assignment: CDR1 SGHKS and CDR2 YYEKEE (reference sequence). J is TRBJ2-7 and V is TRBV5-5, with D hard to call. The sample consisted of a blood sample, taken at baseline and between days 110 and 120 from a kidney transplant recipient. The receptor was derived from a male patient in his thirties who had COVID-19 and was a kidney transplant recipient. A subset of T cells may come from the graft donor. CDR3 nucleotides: TGTGCCAGCAGCTCCCTAGGCCTCTCCTACGAGCAGTACTTC. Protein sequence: CASSSLGLSYEQYF.